This T cell receptor beta chain was recorded in a study of blood T cell repertoires in COVID-19. TCRdb keeps only in-frame clones here, not all; method: immunoSEQ multiplex PCR. The sample includes around 300,000 clones, roughly 90% of them seen just once. Germline-derived CDR1 and CDR2 are SGHTA and FQGNSA. The CDR3 length is 16 residues. Trimming took 4 bases from V and 5 from J; bases not matched to a gene: 13. The sample comprised PBMCs or T cells enriched from blood (not recorded which). This TCR came from a woman aged 45-65 years who had recovered from COVID-19. The V gene is TRBV7-2, the J gene TRBJ2-7; 8 bases are shared with TRBD2. The CDR3 bases are TGTGCCAGCAGCTCGACGATCACTAGCGGAAGTAACGAGCAGTACTTC. Residues: CASSSTITSGSNEQYF.